This is a list of T cell receptor beta chains from one sample in a study of blood T cell repertoires in COVID-19. TCRdb's copy holds only in-frame clones and misses some; the assay was immunoSEQ multiplex PCR. The table has 70,000 to 90,000 clones, roughly 85% seen once. The sequenced sample consisted of peripheral blood. These receptors all come from a man aged 50 or older with COVID-19, enrolled during active disease. Both conserved end residues are part of each CDR3. D genes are given only for firm matches. A clone size is listed for some rows: how often the clone was seen (once, few, many), or a class if it is expanded.

clone_size d_call j_call v_call cdr3_nt cdr3_aa
NA NA TRBJ1-1 TRBV11-2 TGTGCCAGCAGCTTAGACCAAGTAAGGGGCACTGAAGCTTTCTTT CASSLDQVRGTEAFF
NA TRBD2 TRBJ2-7 TRBV5-4 TGTGCCAGCAGCTTGTATAGCGGGAGTAGGACCTACGAGCAGTACTTC CASSLYSGSRTYEQYF
NA TRBD2 TRBJ2-5 TRBV5-6 TGTGCCAGCAGCTTGTTGGGGGAGGGTTTGGAGGAGACCCAGTACTTC CASSLLGEGLEETQYF
NA TRBD2 TRBJ2-4 TRBV5-1 TGCGCCAGCAGCCCGCTAGCGGGAGACGTCAAAAACATTCAGTACTTC CASSPLAGDVKNIQYF
NA NA TRBJ2-1 TRBV28 TGTGCCAGCAGTTTCCAACTACGGAGCTCCTACAATGAGCAGTTCTTC CASSFQLRSSYNEQFF
NA NA TRBJ1-2 TRBV16 TGTGCCAGCAGCCGCGGGTTGCTTAACTATGGCTACACCTTC CASSRGLLNYGYTF
NA NA TRBJ2-7 TRBV6-6 TGTGCCAGTAGTTCAGGGGGGCCGGGGGAGCAGTACTTC CASSSGGPGEQYF
NA TRBD1 TRBJ2-5 TRBV3-1/TRBV3-2 TGTGCCAGCAGTTCTTCCGGGACAGTCTTAGAGACCCAGTACTTC CASSSSGTVLETQYF
NA NA TRBJ1-6 TRBV6-5 TGTGCCAGCAGCCGAGGGAACTCACCCCTCCACTTT CASSRGNSPLHF
NA TRBD1 TRBJ2-3 TRBV9 TGTGCCAGCAGCGAGGGGACAGGGCGATTCACAGATACGCAGTATTTT CASSEGTGRFTDTQYF
NA NA TRBJ2-5 TRBV5-5 TGTGCCAGCAGCGAAGGGGGTTCGGTAGAGACCCAGTACTTC CASSEGGSVETQYF
NA TRBD2 TRBJ2-7 TRBV28 TGTGCCAGCACCTTAGGGGGACTAGCCGCCTACGAGCAGTACTTC CASTLGGLAAYEQYF
once NA TRBJ2-1 TRBV27 TGTGCCAGCAGCCTATCGCGGGTAGTAACTGAGCAGTTCTTC CASSLSRVVTEQFF
NA TRBD1 TRBJ1-2 TRBV5-1 TGCGCCAGCAGCTCCTCCGGGACAGGGTATGGCTACACCTTC CASSSSGTGYGYTF
NA TRBD1 TRBJ1-5 TRBV19 TGTGCCAGTAGTAGTTCCGGGACAGGGAATAGCAATCAGCCCCAGCATTTT CASSSSGTGNSNQPQHF
many TRBD1 TRBJ1-5 TRBV29-1 TGCAGCGTGGGACAGGGGGATGGTCAGCCCCAGCATTTT CSVGQGDGQPQHF
NA NA TRBJ2-5 TRBV28 TGTGCCAGCAGTTCCCCCAGGGGCAGGGAGACCCAGTACTTC CASSSPRGRETQYF
NA TRBD2 TRBJ2-2 TRBV15 TGTGCCACCAGCAGAGATTCGGTGGGACTAGCGGGAGGTAGCAACACCGGGGAGCTGTTTTTT CATSRDSVGLAGGSNTGELFF
NA TRBD1 TRBJ1-1 TRBV5-1 TGCGCCAGCAGCTTGGGTGTTTCAGGGGGGAAAACTGAAGCTTTCTTT CASSLGVSGGKTEAFF
once TRBD1 TRBJ1-5 TRBV18 TGTGCCAGCTCACAAGGGACAGGGGGGAGCAATCAGCCCCAGCATTTT CASSQGTGGSNQPQHF
NA NA TRBJ1-5 TRBV7-9 TGTGCCAGCAGCTTCGGAGTAGGAGAAAATCAGCCCCAGCATTTT CASSFGVGENQPQHF
NA TRBD1 TRBJ1-6 TRBV9 TGTGCCAGCAGCCCTCAGGGAACCGGGACAGGGGGCCTGACGGTTGGCTCACCCCTCCACTTT CASSPQGTGTGGLTVGSPLHF
NA NA TRBJ1-5 TRBV4-1 TGCGCCAGCAGCCAAGTCCCAAACTATAGCAATCAGCCCCAGCATTTT CASSQVPNYSNQPQHF
NA TRBD1 TRBJ1-2 TRBV6-6 TGTGCCAGCAGCCCTGGGACAGCTAACTATGGCTACACCTTC CASSPGTANYGYTF
NA TRBD1 TRBJ2-5 TRBV7-2 TGTGCCAGCAGCTTCGACAGGGGTGGCGAGACCCAGTACTTC CASSFDRGGETQYF
few TRBD2 TRBJ2-7 TRBV3-1/TRBV3-2 TGTGCCAGCAGCACGGGAGGGGGCTACGAGCAGTACTTC CASSTGGGYEQYF
NA TRBD1 TRBJ2-7 TRBV5-6 TGTGCCAGCATCCTGGCCTCAGGGGGCACCCACGAGCAGTACTTC CASILASGGTHEQYF
NA NA TRBJ2-5 TRBV6-5 TGTGCCAGCGAACTCTCTGTAGCGGAGGGGGAGACCCAGTACTTC CASELSVAEGETQYF
NA TRBD1 TRBJ1-2 TRBV5-6 TGTGCCAGCAGCCGAAGCAGGGGGCCAAACTATGGCTACACCTTC CASSRSRGPNYGYTF
once TRBD2 TRBJ2-5 TRBV3-1/TRBV3-2 TGTGCCAGCAGCCCACCAGGTACTAGCGAGGCGACCCAGTACTTC CASSPPGTSEATQYF
NA NA TRBJ2-1 TRBV7-3 TGTGCCAGCAGCTTGGGGGGAGGAAACGAGCAGTTCTTC CASSLGGGNEQFF
NA NA TRBJ2-7 TRBV19 TGTGCCAGTAGTTCTGAGGTCAAGGCTCACGAGCAGTACTTC CASSSEVKAHEQYF
NA NA TRBJ2-7 TRBV7-2 TGTGCCAGCAGCTTAGTTAGGGGGACATCCGAGCAGTACTTC CASSLVRGTSEQYF
once NA TRBJ2-4 TRBV2 TGTGCCAGCAGTGTGCAGGGGGGCGCCAAAAACATTCAGTACTTC CASSVQGGAKNIQYF
few TRBD1 TRBJ2-1 TRBV29-1 TGCAGCGTTCCACGACAGGGCGATCGCAATGAGCTGTTCTTC CSVPRQGDRNELFF
NA NA TRBJ1-5 TRBV28 TGTGCCAGCAGTTTTGCGGGGGGCAATCAGCCCCAGCATTTT CASSFAGGNQPQHF
NA TRBD1 TRBJ1-1 TRBV2 TGTGCCAGCAGTGCACTGAACAGGGGGAGTAGGAACACTGAAGCTTTCTTT CASSALNRGSRNTEAFF
NA NA TRBJ1-4 TRBV10-3 TGTGCCATCAGTGAGTTCCTCCATCGAGACTTTAATGAAAAACTGTTTTTT CAISEFLHRDFNEKLFF
NA NA TRBJ1-1 TRBV5-1 TGCGCCAGCAGCTTGGCCAGGGATCGGGACACTGAAGCTTTCTTT CASSLARDRDTEAFF
NA NA TRBJ1-1 TRBV6-5 TGTGCCAGCAGTTCCGGGACATTCGGGATGAACACTGAAGCTTTCTTT CASSSGTFGMNTEAFF
NA TRBD1 TRBJ1-2 TRBV28 TGTGCCAGCAGTCTTTTCGGACAGGGAAACTATGGCTACACCTTC CASSLFGQGNYGYTF
NA TRBD1 TRBJ1-4 TRBV7-9 TGTGCCAGCAGCTTAGCGATCGGGGGACAGGGGAATGAAAAACTGTTTTTT CASSLAIGGQGNEKLFF
NA NA TRBJ2-1 TRBV9 TGTGCCAGCAGCCAACCACCGAGCTCCTACAATGAGCAGTTCTTC CASSQPPSSYNEQFF
NA TRBD1 TRBJ1-3 TRBV4-3 TGCGCCAGCAGCCAAGGTGACAGGGAACTCGACACCATATATTTT CASSQGDRELDTIYF
once TRBD2 TRBJ2-5 TRBV30 TGTGCCTGGAGTCCTACTAGGACTAGCGTGGAGACCCAGTACTTC CAWSPTRTSVETQYF
medium-sized NA TRBJ2-7 TRBV7-9 TGTGCCAGCAGCTCCGACAACCTCTACGAGCAGTACTTC CASSSDNLYEQYF
NA NA TRBJ2-5 TRBV11-2 TGTGCCAGCAGCATAGACAGGGAGACCCAGTACTTC CASSIDRETQYF
NA NA TRBJ2-3 TRBV7-2 TGTGCCAGCAAACCCGTAGCGAGGGGGGATACGCAGTATTTT CASKPVARGDTQYF
NA NA TRBJ2-5 TRBV19 TGTGCCAGTAAAAGGGGGGGTTTAATAGAAGAGACCCAGTACTTC CASKRGGLIEETQYF
NA NA TRBJ1-1 TRBV19 TGTGCCAGTAGTATAGGGGGCGCGAGCACTGAAGCTTTCTTT CASSIGGASTEAFF
few NA TRBJ2-7 TRBV7-8 TGTGCCAGCAGCTCCCTCAGGGGCGAGCAGTACTTC CASSSLRGEQYF
few TRBD2 TRBJ2-2 TRBV7-8 TGTGCCAGCAGCTTTCCAGGCGGGAGCACCGGGGAGCTGTTTTTT CASSFPGGSTGELFF
NA TRBD1 TRBJ2-7 TRBV6-6 TGTGCCAGCACCCCAACCGGGACAGGCTCCTACGAGCAGTACTTC CASTPTGTGSYEQYF
NA TRBD1 TRBJ1-5 TRBV5-6 TGTGCCAGCAGCTTATGGACAGGTGTCCCTAATCAGCCCCAGCATTTT CASSLWTGVPNQPQHF
NA NA TRBJ1-1 TRBV4-1 TGCGCCAGCAGCCACCCCGTTGGGGGGGCGGGAGGTGAAGCTTTCTTT CASSHPVGGAGGEAFF
NA TRBD2 TRBJ2-5 TRBV28 TGTGCCAGCAGTCCGACTAGCGGGAGGAAGACCCAGTACTTC CASSPTSGRKTQYF
NA TRBD1 TRBJ1-1 TRBV4-1 TGCGCCAGCAGCCCTTATCCAGGGGGGAACACTGAAGCTTTCTTT CASSPYPGGNTEAFF
NA NA TRBJ2-7 TRBV6-1 TGTGCCAGCAGTGAATTCCTAGGGGGCTACGAGCAGTACTTC CASSEFLGGYEQYF
NA TRBD1 TRBJ1-1 TRBV4-3 TGCGCCAGCAGCCAAGAGGAGGGGGCAAGGGCTTTCTTT CASSQEEGARAFF
NA NA TRBJ1-2 TRBV7-2 TGTGCCAGCAGCCCTAGAGGGCAGACCAACTATGGCTACACCTTC CASSPRGQTNYGYTF